The 7 T cell receptor beta chains reported below all come from one sample, sequenced in a study of Tregs in tolerant kidney transplant recipients. Using immunoSEQ multiplex PCR, the repertoire was profiled, and TCRdb retains in-frame clones only, with some absent. This sample has tens of thousands of clones, with 75% to 95% found just once. Recipients received nonmyeloablative bone marrow transplants from related graft donors, with transient mixed chimerism. Sequenced material: CD4+ T cells from blood (PBMCs), taken 24 months after the transplant. The origin of the receptors is a human patient who received a combined kidney and bone marrow transplant. Part of the T cells may come from the graft donor.

V gene TRBV9 combines with J gene TRBJ1-3; no firm D call. Trimming took off 3 bases at V and 4 bases at J, with 17 bases between the two ends. Germline assignment: CDR1 SGDLS and CDR2 YYNGEE. The CDR3 is 16 amino acids. The CDR3 is CASSASLARVGNTIYF. The CDR3 DNA reads TGTGCCAGCAGCGCCAGTCTAGCAAGGGTAGGAAACACCATATATTTT.

This chain uses TRBV9 with TRBJ2-1; D may be TRBD1 (5 bases). This CDR3 comprises 13 residues. V was shortened by 1 base and J by 3 bases, with 5 bases between the two germline ends. Looked up from germline, CDR1 is SGDLS and CDR2 is YYNGEE. CDR3 region: CASSVQGYNEQFF. CDR3 nucleotides: TGTGCCAGCAGCGTACAGGGCTACAATGAGCAGTTCTTC. The full variable domain, its missing parts supplied by reference TRBV9 and TRBJ2-1, is DSGVTQTPKHLITATGQRVTLRCSPRSGDLSVYWYQQSLDQGLQFLIQYYNGEERAKGNILERFSAQQFPDLHSELNLSSLELGDSALYFCASSVQGYNEQFFGPGTRLTVL.

V usage is TRBV5-3 and J usage is TRBJ2-7; 7 positions agree with TRBD2. TRBV5-3 is noted as an ORF with a role that remains uncertain. The CDR3 covers 16 residues. V lost 0 bases and J lost 1; bases outside the gene matches: 7. The CDR3 DNA follows: TGTGCCAGAAGCTTGGTCGTGCGACTAGCTTCCTACGAGCAGTACTTC. Encoded protein: CARSLVVRLASYEQYF.

This sequence joins TRBV7-2 and TRBJ2-7; 9 bases agree with TRBD1. Per the germline V gene, CDR1 is SGHTA and CDR2 is FQGNSA. The CDR3 sequence is 15 residues long. V trimming: 4 bases; J trimming: 6 bases; junction bases outside the gene matches: 10. The DNA for the CDR3 is TGTGCCAGCAGCTCACAGGGGGCTGGAGACAGCGAGCAGTACTTC. Amino acid sequence: CASSSQGAGDSEQYF.

The J gene is TRBJ2-7, the V gene TRBV9, with 7 bases fitting TRBD2. The V and J ends lost 1 base and 1 base, in that order; junction bases with no gene match: 2. Per germline, CDR1 SGDLS and CDR2 YYNGEE. The CDR3 is made up of 14 amino acids. CDR3 loop: CASSVLAASYEQYF. CDR3 bases: TGTGCCAGCAGCGTACTAGCGGCGTCCTACGAGCAGTACTTC.

V usage is TRBV11-3 and J usage is TRBJ2-7; TRBD2 might be the D (6 bases). The germline gives CDR1 SGHNT, CDR2 YENEEA. The CDR3 consists of 14 residues. The germline V and J ends were trimmed by 1 base and 2 bases, with 9 bases remaining between them. Written as DNA, the CDR3 is TGTGCCAGCAGCTTAGGCGGGGCAGCCTACGAGCAGTACTTC. This gives the protein CASSLGGAAYEQYF.

The chain carries TRBV7-2 and TRBJ2-2; D might be TRBD2 (5 bases). This CDR3 spans 14 amino acids. The V end was cut by 0 bases, the J end by 7 bases, with 9 bases between. CDR1 and CDR2 from the germline V gene are SGHTA and FQGNSA. CDR3 protein: CASSLAGNHGELFF. CDR3 sequence (DNA): TGTGCCAGCAGCTTAGCCGGGAACCACGGGGAGCTGTTTTTT.